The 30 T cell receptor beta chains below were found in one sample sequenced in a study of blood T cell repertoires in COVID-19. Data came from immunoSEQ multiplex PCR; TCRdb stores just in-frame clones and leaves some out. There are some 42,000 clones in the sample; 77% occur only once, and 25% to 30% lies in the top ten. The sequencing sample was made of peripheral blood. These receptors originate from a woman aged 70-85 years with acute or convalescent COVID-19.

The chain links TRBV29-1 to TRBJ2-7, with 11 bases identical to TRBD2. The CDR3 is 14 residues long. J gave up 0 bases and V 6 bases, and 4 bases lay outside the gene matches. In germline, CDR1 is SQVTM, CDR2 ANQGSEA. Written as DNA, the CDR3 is TGCAGCGTAGAGACTAGCGGGGCCTCCTACGAGCAGTACTTC. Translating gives CSVETSGASYEQYF.

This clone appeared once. CDR3 nucleotide sequence: TGTGCCAGCAGACCCTTTAGCGGGGGGGAGCTGTTTTTT. It encodes CASRPFSGGELFF. This chain uses TRBV12-3 or TRBV12-4 with TRBJ2-2; 7 bases line up with TRBD2. The V and J ends lost 6 bases and 8 bases, in that order; junction bases with no gene match: 6. The CDR3 contains 13 residues.

This CDR3 is CASSETGADYQPQHF. The CDR3 bases are TGTGCCAGCAGCGAGACAGGGGCCGATTATCAGCCCCAGCATTTT. This rearrangement joins TRBV2 to TRBJ1-5, with 8 bases lining up with TRBD1. Germline V gene data show CDR1 as SNHLY and CDR2 as FYNNEI. This CDR3 contains 15 residues. After removal of 6 bases from V and 5 bases from J, the junction contained 9 bases not matched to a gene.

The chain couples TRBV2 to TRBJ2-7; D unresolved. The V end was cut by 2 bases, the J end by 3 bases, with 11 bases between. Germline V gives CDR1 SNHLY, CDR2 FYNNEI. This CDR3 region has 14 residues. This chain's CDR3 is CASSELWQNYEQYF. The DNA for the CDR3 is TGTGCCAGCAGTGAATTATGGCAAAACTACGAGCAGTACTTC.

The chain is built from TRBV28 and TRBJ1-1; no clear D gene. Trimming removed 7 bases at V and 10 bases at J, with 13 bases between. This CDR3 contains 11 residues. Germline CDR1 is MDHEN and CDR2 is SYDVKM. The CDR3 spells CASTSAAGAFF. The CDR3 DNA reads TGTGCCAGCACATCGGCTGCGGGAGCTTTCTTT.

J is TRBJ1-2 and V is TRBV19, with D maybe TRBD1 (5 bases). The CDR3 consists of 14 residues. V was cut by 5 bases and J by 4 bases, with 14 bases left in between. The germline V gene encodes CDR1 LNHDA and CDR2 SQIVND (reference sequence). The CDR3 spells CASSDPGLSYGYTF. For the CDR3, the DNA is TGTGCCAGTAGTGATCCGGGACTATCCTATGGCTACACCTTC.

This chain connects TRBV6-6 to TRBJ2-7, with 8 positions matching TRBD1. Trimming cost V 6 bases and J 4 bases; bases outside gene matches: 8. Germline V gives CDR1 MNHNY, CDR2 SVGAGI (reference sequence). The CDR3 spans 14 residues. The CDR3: CASSLPQGAYEQYF. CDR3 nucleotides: TGTGCCAGCAGCCTCCCCCAGGGGGCGTACGAGCAGTACTTC.

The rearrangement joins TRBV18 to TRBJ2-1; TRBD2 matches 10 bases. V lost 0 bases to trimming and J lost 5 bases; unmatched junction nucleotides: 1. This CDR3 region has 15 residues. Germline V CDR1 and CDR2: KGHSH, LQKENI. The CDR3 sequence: CASSPPGLAHNEQFF. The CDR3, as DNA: TGTGCCAGCTCACCACCGGGACTAGCGCACAATGAGCAGTTCTTC.

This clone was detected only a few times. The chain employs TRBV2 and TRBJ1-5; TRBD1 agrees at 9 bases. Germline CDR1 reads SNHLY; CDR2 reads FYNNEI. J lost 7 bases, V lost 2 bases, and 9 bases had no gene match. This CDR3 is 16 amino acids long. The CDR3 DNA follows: TGTGCCAGCAGTGAATGGAAACAGGGGGCAGGGCAGCCCCAGCATTTT. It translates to CASSEWKQGAGQPQHF.

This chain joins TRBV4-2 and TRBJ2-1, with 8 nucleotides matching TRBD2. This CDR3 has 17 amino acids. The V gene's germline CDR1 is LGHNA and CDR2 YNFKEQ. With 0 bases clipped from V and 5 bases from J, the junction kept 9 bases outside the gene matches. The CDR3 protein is CASSQDFTAGGHNEQFF. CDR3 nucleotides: TGTGCCAGCAGCCAAGATTTTACTGCGGGGGGCCACAATGAGCAGTTCTTC.

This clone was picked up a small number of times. This CDR3 reads CASSFGTANEKLFF. The CDR3 bases are TGTGCCAGTAGTTTCGGGACAGCTAATGAAAAACTGTTTTTT. The chain joins TRBV19 to TRBJ1-4, with 7 bases that match TRBD1. CDR1 LNHDA and CDR2 SQIVND come from the germline V gene (reference sequence). With 5 bases clipped from V and 3 bases from J, the junction kept 3 bases outside the gene matches. The CDR3 contains 14 residues.

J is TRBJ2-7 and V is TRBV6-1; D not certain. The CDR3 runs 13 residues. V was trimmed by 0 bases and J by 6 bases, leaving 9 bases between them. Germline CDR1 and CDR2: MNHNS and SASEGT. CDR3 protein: CASSEALRSEQYF. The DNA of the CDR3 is TGTGCCAGCAGTGAAGCTTTGAGGAGCGAGCAGTACTTC.

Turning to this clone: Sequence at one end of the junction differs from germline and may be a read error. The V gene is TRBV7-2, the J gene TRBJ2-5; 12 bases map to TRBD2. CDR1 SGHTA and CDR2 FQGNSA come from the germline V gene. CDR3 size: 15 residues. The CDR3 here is CASSLAGGVFETQYF. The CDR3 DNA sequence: TGTGCCAGCAGCCTAGCGGGGGGGGTGTTCGAGACCCAGTACTTC.

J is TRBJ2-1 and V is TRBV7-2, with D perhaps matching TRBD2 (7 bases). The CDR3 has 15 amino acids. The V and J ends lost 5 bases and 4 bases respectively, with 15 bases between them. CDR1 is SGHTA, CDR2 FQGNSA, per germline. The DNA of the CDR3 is TGTGCCAGCAGCCCCGAGGGGGGGCCTTACAATGAGCAGTTCTTC. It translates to CASSPEGGPYNEQFF.

The CDR3: CASSLEAGEAFF. The CDR3 coding sequence is TGTGCCAGCAGCTTGGAGGCAGGGGAAGCTTTCTTT. This chain uses TRBV5-4 with TRBJ1-1, with D perhaps matching TRBD1 (5 bases). The germline V gene encodes CDR1 SGHNT and CDR2 YYREEE (reference sequence). V lost 0 bases and J lost 8, with 8 bases in between. This CDR3 contains 12 residues.

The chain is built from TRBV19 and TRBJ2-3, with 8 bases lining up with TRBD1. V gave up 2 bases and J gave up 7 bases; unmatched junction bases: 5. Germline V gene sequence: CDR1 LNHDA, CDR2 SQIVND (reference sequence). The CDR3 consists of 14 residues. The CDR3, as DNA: TGTGCCAGTAGTATAAGCCAGGGGGCAAATACGCAGTATTTT. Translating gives CASSISQGANTQYF.

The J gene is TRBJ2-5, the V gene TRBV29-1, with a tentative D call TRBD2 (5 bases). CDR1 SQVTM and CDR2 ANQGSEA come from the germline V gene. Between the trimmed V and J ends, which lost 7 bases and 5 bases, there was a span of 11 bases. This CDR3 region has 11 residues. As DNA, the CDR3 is TGCAGCGCCGTGGGCGGGGAGACCCAGTACTTC. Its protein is CSAVGGETQYF. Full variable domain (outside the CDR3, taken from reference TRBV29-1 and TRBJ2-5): SAVISQKPSRDICQRGTSLTIQCQVDSQVTMMFWYRQQPGQSLTLIATANQGSEATYESGFVIDKFPISRPNLTFSTLTVSNMSPEDSSIYLCSAVGGETQYFGPGTRLLVL.

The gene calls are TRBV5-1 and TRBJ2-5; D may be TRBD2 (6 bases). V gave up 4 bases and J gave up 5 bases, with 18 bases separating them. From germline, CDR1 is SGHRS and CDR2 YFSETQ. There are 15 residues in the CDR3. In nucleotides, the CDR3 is TGCGCCAGCAGCCCGCTGGGCGGAGGGAGGGAGACCCAGTACTTC. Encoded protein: CASSPLGGGRETQYF.

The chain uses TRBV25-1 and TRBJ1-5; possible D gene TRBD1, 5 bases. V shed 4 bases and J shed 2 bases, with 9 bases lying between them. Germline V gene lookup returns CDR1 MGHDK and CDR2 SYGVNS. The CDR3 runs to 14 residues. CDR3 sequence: CASSVAGRNQPQHF. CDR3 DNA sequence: TGTGCCAGCAGTGTGGCAGGGCGCAATCAGCCCCAGCATTTT.

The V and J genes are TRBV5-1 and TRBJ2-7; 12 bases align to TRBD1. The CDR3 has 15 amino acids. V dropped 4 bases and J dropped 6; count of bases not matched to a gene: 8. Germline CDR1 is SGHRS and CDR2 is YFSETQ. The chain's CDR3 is CASSAQGTGGFEQYF. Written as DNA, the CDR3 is TGCGCCAGCAGCGCGCAGGGGACAGGGGGCTTCGAGCAGTACTTC.

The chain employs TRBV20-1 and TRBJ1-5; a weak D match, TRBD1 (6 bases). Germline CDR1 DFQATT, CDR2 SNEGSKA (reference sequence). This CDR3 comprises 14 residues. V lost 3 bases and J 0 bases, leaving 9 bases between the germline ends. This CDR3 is CSASQGSSNQPQHF. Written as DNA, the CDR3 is TGCAGTGCTAGTCAGGGGAGTAGCAATCAGCCCCAGCATTTT.

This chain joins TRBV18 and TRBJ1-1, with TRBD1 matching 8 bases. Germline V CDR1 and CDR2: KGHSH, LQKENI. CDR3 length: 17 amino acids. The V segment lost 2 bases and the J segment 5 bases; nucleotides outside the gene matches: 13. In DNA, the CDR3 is TGTGCCAGCTCACCATACCCCTCTCCAGGGGGCTTTACTGAAGCTTTCTTT. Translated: CASSPYPSPGGFTEAFF.

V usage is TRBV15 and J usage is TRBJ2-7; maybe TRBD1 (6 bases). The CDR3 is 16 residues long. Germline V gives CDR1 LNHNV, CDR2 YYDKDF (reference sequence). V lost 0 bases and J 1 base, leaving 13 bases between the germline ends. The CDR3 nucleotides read TGTGCCACCAGCAGAGATAGAACAGGGTATTCCTACGAGCAGTACTTC. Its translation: CATSRDRTGYSYEQYF.

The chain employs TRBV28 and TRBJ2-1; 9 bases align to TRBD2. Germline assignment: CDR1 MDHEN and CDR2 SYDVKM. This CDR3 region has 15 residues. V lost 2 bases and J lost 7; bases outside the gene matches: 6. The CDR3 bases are TGTGCCAGCAGTTTAGAGGCGCTAGCGGGGAATGAGCAGTTCTTC. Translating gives CASSLEALAGNEQFF. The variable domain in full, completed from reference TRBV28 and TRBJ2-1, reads DVKVTQSSRYLVKRTGEKVFLECVQDMDHENMFWYRQDPGLGLRLIYFSYDVKMKEKGDIPEGYSVSREKKERFSLILESASTNQTSMYLCASSLEALAGNEQFFGPGTRLTVL.

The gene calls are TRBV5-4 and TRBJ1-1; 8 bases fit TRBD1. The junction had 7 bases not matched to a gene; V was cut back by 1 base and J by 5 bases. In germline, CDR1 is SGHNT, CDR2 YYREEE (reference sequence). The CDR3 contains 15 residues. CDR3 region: CASSLWSNRGTEAFF. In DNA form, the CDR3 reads TGTGCCAGCAGCTTGTGGTCCAACAGGGGGACTGAAGCTTTCTTT.

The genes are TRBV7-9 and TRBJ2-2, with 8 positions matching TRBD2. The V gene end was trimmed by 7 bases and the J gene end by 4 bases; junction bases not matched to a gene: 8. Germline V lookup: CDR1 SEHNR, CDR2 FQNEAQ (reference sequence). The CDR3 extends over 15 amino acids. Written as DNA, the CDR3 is TGTGCCAGCACCTTGGGTCTAGCGGGCACCGGGGAGCTGTTTTTT. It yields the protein CASTLGLAGTGELFF.

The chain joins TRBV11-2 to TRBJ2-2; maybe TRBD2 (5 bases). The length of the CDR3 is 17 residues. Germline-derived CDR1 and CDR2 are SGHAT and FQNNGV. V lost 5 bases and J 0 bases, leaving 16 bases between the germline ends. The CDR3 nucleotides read TGTGCCAGCAGCGGCCGCCCGAGCGGTACGAACACCGGGGAGCTGTTTTTT. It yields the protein CASSGRPSGTNTGELFF.

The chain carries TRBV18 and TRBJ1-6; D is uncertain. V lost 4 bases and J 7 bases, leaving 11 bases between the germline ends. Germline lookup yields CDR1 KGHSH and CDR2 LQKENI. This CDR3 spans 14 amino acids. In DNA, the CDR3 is TGTGCCAGCTCACGGGCAGCAACGAATTCACCCCTCCACTTT. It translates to CASSRAATNSPLHF.

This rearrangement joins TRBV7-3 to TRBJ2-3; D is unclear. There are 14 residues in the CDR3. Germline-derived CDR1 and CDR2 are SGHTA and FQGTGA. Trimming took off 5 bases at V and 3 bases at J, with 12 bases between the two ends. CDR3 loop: CASSPVSRTDTQYF. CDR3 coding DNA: TGTGCCAGCAGCCCCGTTTCTAGAACAGATACGCAGTATTTT.

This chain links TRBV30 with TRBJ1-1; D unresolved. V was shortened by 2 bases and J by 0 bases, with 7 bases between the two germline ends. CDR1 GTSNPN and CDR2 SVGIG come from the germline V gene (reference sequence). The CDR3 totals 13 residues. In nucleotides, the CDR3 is TGTGCCTGGAGTCCACACATGAACACTGAAGCTTTCTTT. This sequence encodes CAWSPHMNTEAFF.